The 20 T cell receptor beta chains below come from one sample, sequenced in a study of response to subunit inactivated influenza vaccine. TCRdb used MiXCR to reprocess the RT-PCR reads, holding one entry per CDR3 protein. The table lists over 750,000 distinct CDR3 sequences, 21% of them singletons. Sequenced here: PBMCs from blood, sampled more than 4 days after vaccination. These receptors originate from a man aged 45-60 years who received an inactivated influenza vaccine.

The chain joins TRBV10-2 to TRBJ2-5; D ambiguous. The V gene's germline CDR1 is WSHSY and CDR2 SAAADI. V lost 3 bases, J lost 5 bases, and 10 bases lay in between. This CDR3 is 13 amino acids long. The CDR3, as DNA: TGCGCCAGCAGTGATTCTCCCCGGGAGACCCAGTACTTC. This gives the protein CASSDSPRETQYF.

This clonotype was recorded a few times. The CDR3 DNA follows: TGTGCCAGCAGTTTTAGAGGGCAGCCCCAGCATTTT. Its protein is CASSFRGQPQHF. This sequence joins TRBV28 and TRBJ1-5; D unclear. Germline CDR1 reads MDHEN; CDR2 reads SYDVKM. This CDR3 has 12 amino acids. Between the trimmed V and J ends, which lost 3 bases and 7 bases, there was a span of 7 bases.

The CDR3, as DNA: TGTGCCAGCAGTGACTTGCCCAACAATGAGCAGTTCTTC. Amino acids: CASSDLPNNEQFF. The chain has TRBV6-4 and TRBJ2-1; D is unclear. V was shortened by 1 base and J by 5 bases, with 6 bases between the two germline ends. From germline, CDR1 is MRHNA and CDR2 SNTAGT. The CDR3 extends over 13 amino acids.

This clonotype was found once. The chain joins TRBV29-1 to TRBJ2-3; 8 positions match TRBD1. Trimming took 8 bases from V and 2 from J; bases not matched to a gene: 9. The CDR3 is made up of 14 amino acids. The V gene's germline CDR1 is SQVTM and CDR2 ANQGSEA. DNA of the CDR3: TGCAGCCATGAGGGACAGGACTCCACAGATACGCAGTATTTT. This gives the protein CSHEGQDSTDTQYF.

The chain is built from TRBV7-2 and TRBJ1-2; 9 bases are a match to TRBD1. This CDR3 has 14 residues. V shed 6 bases, J shed 4 bases, and the junction held 6 bases outside the gene matches. Germline CDR1 reads SGHTA; CDR2 reads FQGNSA. The CDR3 is CASRTTGGSYGYTF. In nucleotides, the CDR3 is TGTGCCAGCAGAACTACAGGGGGCTCCTATGGCTACACCTTC.

This clonotype was counted many times. The gene calls are TRBV7-3 and TRBJ2-1; a weak D match, TRBD1 (5 bases). V gave up 8 bases and J gave up 0 bases, with 14 bases separating them. The germline CDR1 and CDR2 sequences are SGHTA and FQGTGA. The CDR3 runs 15 residues. The CDR3 reads CASSPGLSSYNEQFF. CDR3 nucleotides: TGTGCCAGCTCACCAGGGTTAAGCTCCTACAATGAGCAGTTCTTC. The variable domain in full, completed from reference TRBV7-3 and TRBJ2-1, reads GAGVSQTPSNKVTEKGKYVELRCDPISGHTALYWYRQSLGQGPEFLIYFQGTGAADDSGLPNDRFFAVRPEGSVSTLKIQRTERGDSAVYLCASSPGLSSYNEQFFGPGTRLTVL.

This clonotype was picked up many times. The chain employs TRBV4-3 and TRBJ2-2; D is uncertain. CDR1 is LGHNA, CDR2 YSLEER, per germline. V was trimmed by 0 bases and J by 1 base, leaving 6 bases between them. The length of the CDR3 is 15 residues. The DNA of the CDR3 is TGCGCCAGCAGCCAAGAACCGCGGAACACCGGGGAGCTGTTTTTT. This sequence encodes CASSQEPRNTGELFF.

Details on this clonotype: This may come from a read error, since a much larger clone is one base off. This chain uses TRBV24-1 with TRBJ2-3; no reliable D call. The CDR3 sequence is 12 residues long. The germline V gene has CDR1 KGHDR and CDR2 SFDVKD. The V gene lost 4 bases and the J gene lost 2 bases, with 3 bases spanning the gap. The CDR3, as DNA: TGTGCCACCAGTGACGCCACAGATACGCAGTATTTT. Protein sequence: CATSDATDTQYF.

V usage is TRBV20-1 and J usage is TRBJ2-7; D is perhaps TRBD1 (6 bases). V lost 3 bases to trimming and J lost 4 bases, with 16 bases between them. CDR3 size: 14 residues. Germline values: CDR1 DFQATT, CDR2 SNEGSKA (reference sequence). The CDR3 region has the DNA TGCAGTGCTAGCTGGCAGGGGATAAAGTACGAGCAGTACTTC. Residues: CSASWQGIKYEQYF.

This sequence joins TRBV4-3 and TRBJ2-7; tentative D call: TRBD2 (6 bases). Trimming left V 0 bases short and J 8 bases short, with 11 bases between. This CDR3 has 13 amino acids. The V gene's germline CDR1 is LGHNA and CDR2 YSLEER. The CDR3 protein is CASSQDTGVKQYF. The CDR3, as DNA: TGCGCCAGCAGCCAAGATACGGGAGTCAAGCAGTACTTC.

This clonotype appeared many times. Germline is not matched at one junction end, which may reflect a read error. CDR3 in amino acids: CASSYSGNTGELFF. The CDR3 DNA follows: TGCGCCAGCAGCTATAGCGGAAACACCGGGGAGCTGTTTTTT. The chain joins TRBV6-5 to TRBJ2-2; possible D gene TRBD2, 6 bases. The CDR3 extends over 14 amino acids. CDR1 is MNHEY, CDR2 SVGAGI, per germline.

In its sample, this clonotype was seen many times. The genes are TRBV10-3 and TRBJ1-2; unclear D gene. The CDR3 has 14 residues. Germline values: CDR1 ENHRY, CDR2 SYGVKD. V was cut by 0 bases and J by 0 bases, with 5 bases left in between. CDR3: CAISESWSNYGYTF. CDR3 sequence (DNA): TGTGCCATCAGTGAGTCATGGTCTAACTATGGCTACACCTTC.

The chain joins TRBV28 to TRBJ1-2, with 7 bases aligning to TRBD1. The CDR3 has 14 amino acids. J gave up 4 bases and V 2 bases, and 4 bases lay outside the gene matches. Germline-derived CDR1 and CDR2 are MDHEN and SYDVKM. The CDR3 here is CASSLLRTGYGYTF. The CDR3 DNA sequence: TGTGCCAGCAGTTTACTCCGGACAGGCTATGGCTACACCTTC.

V is TRBV6-1 and J is TRBJ2-2; 8 bases fit TRBD2. The CDR3 consists of 14 residues. With V trimmed by 7 bases and J by 0 bases, 1 base remained unmatched. In germline, CDR1 is MNHNS, CDR2 SASEGT. The CDR3 nucleotides are TGTGCCAGCAAACTAGCGGCGAACACCGGGGAGCTGTTTTTT. It encodes CASKLAANTGELFF.

The chain is built from TRBV7-6 and TRBJ1-5; D is unclear. The CDR3 extends over 13 amino acids. Germline CDR1 and CDR2: SGHVS and FNYEAQ. The germline V and J ends were trimmed by 4 bases and 4 bases, with 8 bases remaining between them. This chain's CDR3 is CASSSAANQPQHF. In DNA, the CDR3 is TGTGCCAGCAGCTCTGCAGCTAATCAGCCCCAGCATTTT.

Many counts were recorded for this clonotype. The chain combines TRBV20-1 with TRBJ2-3, with D perhaps TRBD2 (5 bases). V gave up 5 bases and J gave up 1 base, with 10 bases separating them. Germline assignment: CDR1 DFQATT and CDR2 SNEGSKA (reference sequence). The CDR3 sequence is 13 residues long. CDR3 sequence: CSAEDSGTDTQYF. CDR3 nucleotide sequence: TGCAGTGCTGAGGACTCCGGCACAGATACGCAGTATTTT.

About this clonotype itself: The germline gene is not matched at one end of the junction; a read error may be the cause. The rearrangement uses TRBV5-1 and TRBJ2-1; D perhaps matches TRBD2 (5 bases). CDR1 is SGHRS, CDR2 YFSETQ, per germline. This CDR3 is 16 amino acids long. DNA for the CDR3: TGCGCCAGCATCTTGGAGGCAGCGATGGGATACAATGAGCAGTTCTTC. It codes for CASILEAAMGYNEQFF. Variable domain in full (rest from reference TRBV5-1 and TRBJ2-1): KAGVTQTPRYLIKTRGQQVTLSCSPISGHRSVSWYQQTPGQGLQFLFEYFSETQRNKGNFPGRFSGRQFSNSRSEMNVSTLELGDSALYLCASILEAAMGYNEQFFGPGTRLTVL.

In its sample, this clonotype was seen a few times. The rearrangement uses TRBV5-1 and TRBJ2-7; 10 nucleotides match TRBD1. CDR3 length: 14 amino acids. V was clipped by 7 bases and J by 7 bases; unmatched bases: 11. The germline CDR1 and CDR2 sequences are SGHRS and YFSETQ. CDR3 bases: TGCGCCAGCGGAGGGACAGGGGACGCTCGGGAGCAGTACTTC. Its protein product is CASGGTGDAREQYF. The complete variable domain, with remaining parts taken from reference TRBV5-1 and TRBJ2-7, reads KAGVTQTPRYLIKTRGQQVTLSCSPISGHRSVSWYQQTPGQGLQFLFEYFSETQRNKGNFPGRFSGRQFSNSRSEMNVSTLELGDSALYLCASGGTGDAREQYFGPGTRLTVT.

The chain combines TRBV11-2 with TRBJ2-5; perhaps TRBD2 as D (7 bases). The V and J ends lost 1 base and 4 bases respectively, with 16 bases between them. CDR3 size: 16 residues. From germline, CDR1 is SGHAT and CDR2 FQNNGV. The CDR3 protein is CASSLAGGGFRETQYF. The CDR3 bases are TGTGCCAGCAGCTTAGCTGGCGGGGGCTTCCGAGAGACCCAGTACTTC.

V is TRBV28 and J is TRBJ2-7; no reliable D call. CDR1 is MDHEN and CDR2 is SYDVKM in the germline V gene. The ends were cut back, 7 bases at V and 3 bases at J, with 7 bases in the middle. CDR3 size: 11 residues. CDR3 bases: TGTGCCAGCATCTCCGGCTACGAGCAGTACTTC. This encodes CASISGYEQYF.